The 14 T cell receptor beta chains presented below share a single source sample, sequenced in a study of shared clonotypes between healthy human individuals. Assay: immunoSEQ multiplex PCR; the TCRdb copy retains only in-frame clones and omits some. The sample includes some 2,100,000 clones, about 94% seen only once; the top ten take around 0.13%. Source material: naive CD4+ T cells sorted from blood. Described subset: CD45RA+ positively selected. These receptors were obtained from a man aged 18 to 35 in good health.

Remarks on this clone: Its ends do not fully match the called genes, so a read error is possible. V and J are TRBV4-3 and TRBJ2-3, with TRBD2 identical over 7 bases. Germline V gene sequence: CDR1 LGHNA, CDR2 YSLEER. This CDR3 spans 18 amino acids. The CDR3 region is CANSKVPSGRSSTDTQYF. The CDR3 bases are TGCGCCAACAGCAAAGTTCCTAGCGGCCGGTCTAGCACAGATACGCAGTATTTT.

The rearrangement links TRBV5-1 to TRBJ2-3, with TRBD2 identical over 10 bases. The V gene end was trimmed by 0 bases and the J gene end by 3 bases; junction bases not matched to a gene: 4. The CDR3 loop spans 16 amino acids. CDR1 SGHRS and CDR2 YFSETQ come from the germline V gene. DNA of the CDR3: TGCGCCAGCAGCTTGGATTCTAGCGGGAGAACAGATACGCAGTATTTT. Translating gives CASSLDSSGRTDTQYF.

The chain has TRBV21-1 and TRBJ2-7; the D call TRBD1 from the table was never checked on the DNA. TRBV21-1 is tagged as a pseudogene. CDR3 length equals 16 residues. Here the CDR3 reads CASTTQGLEMSYEQYF. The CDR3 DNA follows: TGTGCCAGCACCACGCAGGGTTTAGAGATGTCCTACGAGCAGTACTTC.

CDR3 bases: TGCGCCAGCAGCCTGGGACTAGCGGGAGAGCAGTTCTTC. Translating gives CASSLGLAGEQFF. The gene calls are TRBV5-1 and TRBJ2-1; 13 nucleotides match TRBD2. The length of the CDR3 is 13 residues. Germline CDR1 SGHRS, CDR2 YFSETQ. Germline trimming cut 4 bases from V and 10 bases from J; bases unmatched to any gene: 2.

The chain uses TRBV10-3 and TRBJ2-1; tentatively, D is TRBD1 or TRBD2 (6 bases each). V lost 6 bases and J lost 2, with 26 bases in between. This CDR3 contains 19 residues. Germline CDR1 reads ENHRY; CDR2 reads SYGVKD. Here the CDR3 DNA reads TGTGCCATCAGCGAGCCGGAGGGGGAGAGAGGAACTCCCTACAATGAGCAGTTCTTC. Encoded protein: CAISEPEGERGTPYNEQFF.

CDR3 DNA sequence: TGTGCCAGCAGCCCGGACAGGGGGTTGAGCTCCTATAATTCACCCCTCCACTTT. This translates into CASSPDRGLSSYNSPLHF. This sequence joins TRBV5-6 and TRBJ1-6; 10 bases are shared with TRBD1. The germline gives CDR1 SGHDT, CDR2 YYEEEE. V dropped 4 bases and J dropped 0; count of bases not matched to a gene: 7. The CDR3 has 18 amino acids. The full variable domain, with the rest looked up from reference TRBV5-6 and TRBJ1-6, is DAGVTQSPTHLIKTRGQQVTLRCSPKSGHDTVSWYQQALGQGPQFIFQYYEEEERQRGNFPDRFSGHQFPNYSSELNVNALLLGDSALYLCASSPDRGLSSYNSPLHFGNGTRLTVT.

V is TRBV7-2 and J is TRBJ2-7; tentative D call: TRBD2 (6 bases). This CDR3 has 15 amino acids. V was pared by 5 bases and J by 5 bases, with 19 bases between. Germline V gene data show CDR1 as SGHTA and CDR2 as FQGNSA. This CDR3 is CASSVGAGDWDEQYF. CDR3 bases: TGTGCCAGCAGCGTAGGAGCGGGCGATTGGGACGAGCAGTACTTC.

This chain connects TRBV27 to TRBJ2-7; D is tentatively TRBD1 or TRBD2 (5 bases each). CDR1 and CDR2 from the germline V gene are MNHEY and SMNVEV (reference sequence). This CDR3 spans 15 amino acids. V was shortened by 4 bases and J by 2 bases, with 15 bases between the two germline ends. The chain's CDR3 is CASSWKAGTPYEQYF. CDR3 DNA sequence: TGTGCCAGCAGTTGGAAAGCCGGGACCCCCTACGAGCAGTACTTC.

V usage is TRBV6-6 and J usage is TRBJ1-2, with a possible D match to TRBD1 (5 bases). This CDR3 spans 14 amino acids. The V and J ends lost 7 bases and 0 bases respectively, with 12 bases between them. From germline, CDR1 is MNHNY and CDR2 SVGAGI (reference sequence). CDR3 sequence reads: CASIRGYTNYGYTF. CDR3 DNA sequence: TGTGCCAGCATTCGGGGGTATACTAACTATGGCTACACCTTC.

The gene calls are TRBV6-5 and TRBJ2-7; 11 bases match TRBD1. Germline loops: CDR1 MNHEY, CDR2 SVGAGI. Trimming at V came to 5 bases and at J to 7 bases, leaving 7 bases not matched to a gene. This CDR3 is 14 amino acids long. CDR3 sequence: CASSPLGTGGEQYF. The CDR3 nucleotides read TGTGCCAGCAGTCCTCTCGGGACAGGGGGAGAGCAGTACTTC.

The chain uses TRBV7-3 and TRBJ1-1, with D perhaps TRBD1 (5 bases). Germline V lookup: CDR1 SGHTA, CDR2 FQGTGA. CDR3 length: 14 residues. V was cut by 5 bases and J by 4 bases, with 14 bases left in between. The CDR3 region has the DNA TGTGCCAGCAGCCCTACCGGGGGGAGCACTGAAGCTTTCTTT. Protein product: CASSPTGGSTEAFF.

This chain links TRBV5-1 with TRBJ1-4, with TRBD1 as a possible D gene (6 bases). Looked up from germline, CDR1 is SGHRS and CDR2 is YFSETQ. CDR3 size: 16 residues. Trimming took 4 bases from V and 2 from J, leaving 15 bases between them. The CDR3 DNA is TGCGCCAGCAGCCCTACACAGGGAAGGACTAATGAAAAACTGTTTTTT. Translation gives CASSPTQGRTNEKLFF.

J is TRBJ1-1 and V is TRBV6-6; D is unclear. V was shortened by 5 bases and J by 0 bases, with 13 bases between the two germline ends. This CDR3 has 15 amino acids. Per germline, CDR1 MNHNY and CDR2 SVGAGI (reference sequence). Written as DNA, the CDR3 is TGTGCCAGCAGTACCTCACAGAGCATGAACACTGAAGCTTTCTTT. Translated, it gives CASSTSQSMNTEAFF.

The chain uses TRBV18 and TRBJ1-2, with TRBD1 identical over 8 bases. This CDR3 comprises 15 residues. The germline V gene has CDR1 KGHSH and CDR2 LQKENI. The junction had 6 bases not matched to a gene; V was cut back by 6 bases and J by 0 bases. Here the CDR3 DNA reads TGTGCCAGCTCGCTAATGGACAGGGCTAACTATGGCTACACCTTC. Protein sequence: CASSLMDRANYGYTF.